This T cell receptor beta chain was documented in a study of blood T cell repertoires in COVID-19. Looking at the study overall: Collection of acute and convalescent COVID-19 samples took place in the United States, Italy and Spain. In each case, the material was cDNA or gDNA derived from T cells, B-cell-depleted T cells, or PBMCs.

Trimming removed 9 bases from V and 1 base from J, with 11 bases in between. The CDR3 spans 14 residues. Germline V gene data show CDR1 as KGHDR and CDR2 as SFDVKD. The data were produced by immunoSEQ multiplex PCR, yet TCRdb's version contains in-frame clones alone and is incomplete. This table has about 99,000 clones, approximately 87% appearing once. The rearrangement uses TRBV24-1 and TRBJ2-2, with a tentative D call TRBD1 (6 bases). The source material was peripheral blood. This sequence was found in a man aged 50 or older with acute or convalescent COVID-19. CDR3 coding DNA: TGTGCCACCCGGGACAACCTGAACACCGGGGAGCTGTTTTTT. It yields the protein CATRDNLNTGELFF.